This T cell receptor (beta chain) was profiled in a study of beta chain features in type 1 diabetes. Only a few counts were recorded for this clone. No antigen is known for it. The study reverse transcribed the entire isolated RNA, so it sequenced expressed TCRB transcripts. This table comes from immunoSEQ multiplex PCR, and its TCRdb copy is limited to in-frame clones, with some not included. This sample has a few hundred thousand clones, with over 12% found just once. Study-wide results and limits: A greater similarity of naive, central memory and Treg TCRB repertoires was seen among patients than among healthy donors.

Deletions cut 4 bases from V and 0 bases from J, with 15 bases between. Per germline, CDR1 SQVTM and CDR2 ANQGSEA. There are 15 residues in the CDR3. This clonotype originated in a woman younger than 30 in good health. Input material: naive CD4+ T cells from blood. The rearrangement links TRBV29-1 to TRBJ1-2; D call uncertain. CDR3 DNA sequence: TGCAGCGTTGTCCCCCGGGGAGTAGCTAACTATGGCTACACCTTC. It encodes CSVVPRGVANYGYTF.